Listed here is a single TCR beta chain. Its antigen is unidentified. The CDR3 spans 14 residues. Germline V gene sequence: CDR1 MNHEY, CDR2 SMNVEV (reference sequence). Trimming at V came to 5 bases and at J to 5 bases, leaving 5 bases not matched to a gene. It was with 60 Vbeta and 13 Jbeta primers that the PCR ran. Method: immunoSEQ multiplex PCR; TCRdb's copy keeps in-frame clones and lacks some. The table includes fewer than 200,000 clones, 65% to 80% detected once. This specimen comes from a study of cytomegalovirus exposure and HLA in healthy donors. Findings and limits, study-wide: Apart from CMV serostatus, no immune exposure information was available. Per published accounts, TCR beta sequences correctly predicted the HLA-A and HLA-B alleles of most subjects.

Material for sequencing was PBMCs. The clonotype comes from a female donor in good health and CMV-seronegative. This chain uses TRBV27 with TRBJ1-5, with TRBD1 matching over 8 bases. The CDR3 DNA reads as TGTGCCAGCAGTGAGGACAGGGCAGATCAGCCCCAGCATTTT. This encodes CASSEDRADQPQHF.